Reported below is one T cell receptor (beta chain). Clones were sequenced by immunoSEQ multiplex PCR, and TCRdb holds only the in-frame ones, with some missing. The table lists 100,000 or so clones, approximately 87% of them singletons, with 4% to 5% in the top ten. This CDR3 has 13 amino acids. CDR1 is KGHSH, CDR2 LQKENI, per germline. V dropped 0 bases and J dropped 8 bases, with 10 bases sitting between them. This sample was included in a study of T cell responses to AZD1222 COVID-19 vaccine. Here the sequenced sample was peripheral blood, taken on day 0 of MenACWY control vaccination. This sequence originates from an adult in good health. The J gene is TRBJ1-2, the V gene TRBV18; D gene uncertain. The CDR3: CASSPPHDGGYTF. The CDR3 bases are TGTGCCAGCTCACCACCGCACGACGGGGGCTACACCTTC.